This section outlines one TCR beta chain sequence together with its context. CDR1 is LGHNA, CDR2 YNFKEQ, per germline. After removal of 2 bases from V and 2 bases from J, the junction contained 8 bases not matched to a gene. CDR3 length: 16 residues. The sample belongs to a study of technical replicates of blood from a handful of donors. Profiled with immunoSEQ multiplex PCR; TCRdb holds only in-frame clones, not every one. The data hold tens of thousands of clones, with around nine tenths observed a single time. The receptor's source is a human donor in good health. Some clones in this sample may be carry-over from other donors' samples. What was sequenced was PBMCs. This chain connects TRBV4-2 to TRBJ1-1; 7 positions agree with TRBD1. The CDR3 sequence: CASSQPTGTVNTEAFF. CDR3 in DNA: TGTGCCAGCAGCCAACCCACCGGGACAGTCAACACTGAAGCTTTCTTT.